This is a list of T cell receptor beta chains from one sample in a study of T-cell reconstitution after alpha-beta-depleted transplantation in children. TCRdb reprocessed the PCR reads with MiXCR, giving one entry per CDR3 protein. The data contain approximately 270,000 distinct CDR3 sequences, roughly a quarter of them singletons. The source material was PBMCs, mostly from graft donor cells, sampled 360 days after TCRalphabeta/CD19-depleted stem cell transplant. The receptors were gathered from a female patient aged 2 to 10 who had a stem cell transplant for congenital amegakaryocytic thrombocytopenia, so the T cells may come from the graft donor. Each CDR3 is given with its conserved first and last residue. The D gene is left open where the match is weak. The size field is filled for only some rows; it gives once, few, many or a size class.

size: NA; J: TRBJ1-1; V: TRBV6-5; D: NA; length: 15; CDR3: CASSYPGLVNTEAFF; DNA: TGTGCCAGCAGTTACCCAGGGTTGGTGAACACTGAAGCTTTCTTT
size: many; J: TRBJ2-1; V: TRBV13; D: NA; length: 19; CDR3: CASSLLLGSRNKWYNEQFF; DNA: TGTGCCAGCAGCTTATTGCTAGGGTCCCGAAATAAATGGTACAATGAGCAGTTCTTC
size: NA; J: TRBJ2-1; V: TRBV7-2; D: TRBD2; length: 16; CDR3: CASSPPGLAGGPVEFF; DNA: TGTGCCAGCAGCCCCCCCGGACTAGCGGGAGGGCCGGTAGAGTTCTTC
size: few; J: TRBJ2-7; V: TRBV5-1; D: TRBD2; length: 13; CDR3: CASSLGLEDEQYF; DNA: TGCGCCAGCAGCCTGGGACTAGAGGACGAGCAGTACTTC
size: few; J: TRBJ2-3; V: TRBV5-1; D: NA; length: 12; CDR3: CASSFDVGTQYF; DNA: TGCGCCAGCAGTTTCGACGTGGGTACGCAGTATTTT
size: NA; J: TRBJ1-3; V: TRBV12-2; D: NA; length: 15; CDR3: CASRLVRGAGNTIYF; DNA: TGTGCAAGTCGCTTAGTCCGGGGGGCTGGAAACACCATATATTTT
size: NA; J: TRBJ1-1; V: TRBV29-1; D: NA; length: 11; CDR3: CSAEVDTEAFF; DNA: TGCAGCGCAGAGGTGGATACTGAAGCTTTCTTT
size: few; J: TRBJ2-2; V: TRBV3-1; D: TRBD2; length: 16; CDR3: CASSQPRGGNTGELFF; DNA: TGTGCCAGCAGCCAACCCCGCGGGGGGAACACCGGGGAGCTGTTTTTT
size: few; J: TRBJ2-5; V: TRBV20-1; D: TRBD1; length: 12; CDR3: CSATGTGETQYF; DNA: TGCAGTGCCACCGGGACAGGGGAGACCCAGTACTTC
size: many; J: TRBJ2-4; V: TRBV29-1; D: NA; length: 12; CDR3: CSVEFPKNIQYF; DNA: TGCAGCGTTGAATTTCCGAAAAACATTCAGTACTTC